The 6 T cell receptor beta chains below were found in one sample sequenced in a study of blood T cell repertoires in COVID-19. Profiled with immunoSEQ multiplex PCR; TCRdb holds only in-frame clones, not every one. The repertoire holds 540,000 or so clones, 70% to 90% seen once, with roughly 7.3% in the top ten. The material sequenced was peripheral blood. The receptor set was obtained from a woman aged 50 to 60 with COVID-19, enrolled during active disease.

The chain combines TRBV3-1 (or the pseudogene TRBV3-2) with TRBJ1-1; D gene unclear. This CDR3 comprises 13 residues. Germline values: CDR1 LGHDT, CDR2 YNNKEL (reference sequence). Trimming shortened V by 1 base and J by 4 bases, and 7 bases separated the two germline ends. This CDR3 is CASSQVPGTEAFF. CDR3 bases: TGTGCCAGCAGCCAAGTACCAGGCACTGAAGCTTTCTTT.

The chain recombines TRBV29-1 with TRBJ1-1; D not resolved. The V and J ends lost 4 bases and 1 base respectively, with 13 bases between them. The CDR3 runs 14 residues. Germline V gives CDR1 SQVTM, CDR2 ANQGSEA. CDR3 bases: TGCAGCGTTGGAGTATACGCAGGGAACACTGAAGCTTTCTTT. It specifies CSVGVYAGNTEAFF.

The chain joins TRBV7-8 to TRBJ2-5; 7 nucleotides align to TRBD2. CDR3 size: 14 residues. Germline CDR1 reads SGHVS; CDR2 reads FQNEAQ. After removal of 5 bases from V and 1 base from J, the junction contained 4 bases not matched to a gene. The CDR3 is CASSLGTTQETQYF. In DNA form, the CDR3 reads TGTGCCAGCAGCCTGGGGACTACCCAAGAGACCCAGTACTTC.

The chain combines TRBV9 with TRBJ2-2; 7 positions agree with TRBD2. This CDR3 has 15 residues. From germline, CDR1 is SGDLS and CDR2 YYNGEE. The V and J ends lost 0 bases and 5 bases, in that order; junction bases with no gene match: 4. CDR3 sequence (DNA): TGTGCCAGCAGCGTAGTCGGGGAGGGTACCGGGGAGCTGTTTTTT. Amino acids: CASSVVGEGTGELFF. Full variable domain (remainder filled in from reference TRBV9 and TRBJ2-2): DSGVTQTPKHLITATGQRVTLRCSPRSGDLSVYWYQQSLDQGLQFLIQYYNGEERAKGNILERFSAQQFPDLHSELNLSSLELGDSALYFCASSVVGEGTGELFFGEGSRLTVL.

For this clone: Other nucleotide sequences from this sample produce the same CDR3. The chain recombines TRBV12-3 or TRBV12-4 with TRBJ1-1; tentative D call: TRBD1 (6 bases). Trimming stripped 6 bases from V and 7 bases from J, with 9 bases between. There are 11 residues in the CDR3. The CDR3 DNA reads TGTGCCAGCAGCCTAGGGGGTGAAGCTTTCTTT. It yields the protein CASSLGGEAFF.

The chain joins TRBV3-1 (or the pseudogene TRBV3-2) to TRBJ2-4; D gene uncertain. The germline V and J ends were trimmed by 2 bases and 3 bases, with 5 bases remaining between them. The CDR3 has 13 residues. Looked up from germline, CDR1 is LGHDT and CDR2 is YNNKEL (reference sequence). Here the CDR3 DNA reads TGTGCCAGCAGCCAAAACAACAAAAACATTCAGTACTTC. Translating gives CASSQNNKNIQYF.